Presented here are 2 T cell receptor beta chains from one specimen sequenced in a study of vaccination effects on CD4 cells after COVID-19. Their specific antigens are unknown. Once cultured for 10 days, the cells underwent separation to obtain CD4+ T cells. TCRdb keeps only in-frame clones here, not all; method: immunoSEQ multiplex PCR. Of tens of thousands of clones listed, 65% to 80% are singletons. Specimen: CD4+ T cells from PBMCs cultured without peptide, collected before COVID-19 vaccination. Source of these receptors: a human donor who received a COVID-19 vaccine.

The chain uses TRBV4-1 and TRBJ1-3; D gene uncertain. The CDR3 is 11 amino acids. V was clipped by 10 bases and J by 0 bases, with 4 bases between them. From germline, CDR1 is MGHRA and CDR2 YSYEKL. In DNA form, the CDR3 reads TGCGCCACCCCCTCTGGAAACACCATATATTTT. Translating it yields CATPSGNTIYF.

This chain joins TRBV19 and TRBJ1-5, with 9 bases fitting TRBD1. Trimming removed 10 bases from V and 7 bases from J; junction bases left unmatched: 8. Per germline, CDR1 LNHDA and CDR2 SQIVND (reference sequence). This CDR3 is 13 amino acids long. The CDR3: CATGTGFRQPQHF. The CDR3 DNA reads as TGTGCCACCGGGACAGGGTTTCGGCAGCCCCAGCATTTT. Combining the CDR3 with reference TRBV19 and TRBJ1-5 gives the whole variable domain DGGITQSPKYLFRKEGQNVTLSCEQNLNHDAMYWYRQDPGQGLRLIYYSQIVNDFQKGDIAEGYSVSREKKESFPLTVTSAQKNPTAFYLCATGTGFRQPQHFGDGTRLSIL.